This entry lists 28 T cell receptor beta chains sequenced from one sample in a study of spatial heterogeneity in lung cancer. Each CDR3 protein gets one entry after TCRdb re-called the 5' RACE reads with MiXCR. The sample yields about 94,000 distinct CDR3 sequences, just under 20% seen once. Documented time point: blood at routine non-recurrence follow-up after resection. This material consisted of PBMCs, taken at follow-up. Receptors originate from a male donor with early-stage non-small cell lung cancer.

In its sample, this clonotype was seen a few times. This chain joins TRBV20-1 and TRBJ2-7, with 10 bases lining up with TRBD1. Germline CDR1 is DFQATT and CDR2 is SNEGSKA (reference sequence). J was trimmed by 1 base and V by 0 bases; bases with no gene match: 3. The CDR3 has 15 amino acids. CDR3 residues: CSARDPGQGSYEQYF. Here the CDR3 DNA reads TGCAGTGCTAGAGACCCGGGACAGGGGTCCTACGAGCAGTACTTC.

The rearrangement uses TRBV27 and TRBJ1-6; no definite D call. The CDR3 covers 13 residues. CDR1 and CDR2 from the germline V gene are MNHEY and SMNVEV (reference sequence). V lost 2 bases and J lost 9, with 8 bases in between. The CDR3 DNA reads TGTGCCAGCAGTTTAGGGCGGGGTTCACCCCTCCACTTT. The encoded protein is CASSLGRGSPLHF.

The chain recombines TRBV25-1 with TRBJ1-4, with D perhaps TRBD1 (5 bases). Looked up from germline, CDR1 is MGHDK and CDR2 is SYGVNS. The CDR3 has 17 residues. Deletions cut 3 bases from V and 2 bases from J, with 16 bases between. CDR3: CASSEWGRGTTNEKLFF. The CDR3 DNA reads as TGTGCCAGCAGTGAGTGGGGGAGGGGAACCACTAATGAAAAACTGTTTTTT.

This clonotype has more than one count but fewer than ten. Here the CDR3 reads CASQGQLGTGELFF. As DNA, the CDR3 is TGTGCCAGCCAAGGACAGTTGGGGACCGGGGAGCTGTTTTTT. The V call is TRBV18, the J call TRBJ2-2; the D gene is possibly TRBD1 (6 bases). The CDR3 covers 14 residues. V was cut by 8 bases and J by 5 bases, with 15 bases left in between. CDR1 and CDR2 (germline): KGHSH, LQKENI.

There are a few counts of this clonotype. V gene TRBV7-2 combines with J gene TRBJ1-1, with D unresolved. CDR1 and CDR2 from the germline V gene are SGHTA and FQGNSA. V lost 3 bases, J lost 7 bases, and 12 bases lay in between. The CDR3 totals 13 residues. The CDR3 reads CASSFHRELEAFF. The CDR3 coding sequence is TGTGCCAGCAGCTTCCACCGGGAACTTGAAGCTTTCTTT.

This clonotype occurred a few times. V gene TRBV11-2 combines with J gene TRBJ2-7; 10 nucleotides align to TRBD1. CDR1 is SGHAT, CDR2 FQNNGV, per germline. J gave up 3 bases and V 6 bases, and 8 bases lay outside the gene matches. This CDR3 comprises 15 residues. DNA of the CDR3: TGTGCCAGCAGGCGAGCCGGGACAGGGGACTACGAGCAGTACTTC. It specifies CASRRAGTGDYEQYF.

There are a few counts of this clonotype. The chain joins TRBV29-1 to TRBJ2-2; 8 bases line up with TRBD1. This CDR3 comprises 14 residues. The V and J ends lost 7 bases and 1 base, in that order; junction bases with no gene match: 5. CDR1 is SQVTM, CDR2 ANQGSEA, per germline. CDR3 residues: CSARGQLNTGELFF. CDR3 DNA sequence: TGCAGCGCCAGGGGGCAATTGAACACCGGGGAGCTGTTTTTT.

The chain has TRBV5-1 and TRBJ2-6; TRBD2 agrees at 8 bases. CDR1 is SGHRS, CDR2 YFSETQ, per germline. After removal of 4 bases from V and 4 bases from J, the junction contained 13 bases not matched to a gene. CDR3 length: 18 residues. The CDR3 sequence: CASSKPGLGPEGANVLTF. For the CDR3, the DNA is TGCGCCAGCAGCAAGCCGGGACTAGGGCCCGAGGGGGCCAACGTCCTGACTTTC.

This clonotype was picked up a small number of times. The V and J genes are TRBV20-1 and TRBJ2-7, with 8 bases fitting TRBD2. This CDR3 comprises 15 residues. Per the germline V gene, CDR1 is DFQATT and CDR2 is SNEGSKA (reference sequence). V dropped 6 bases and J dropped 0; count of bases not matched to a gene: 10. CDR3 DNA: TGCAGTGCGAACAAACTAGCGGAAAGCTCCTACGAGCAGTACGTC. As protein: CSANKLAESSYEQYV.

The gene calls are TRBV19 and TRBJ2-5; TRBD1 or TRBD2 may be the D gene (5 bases each). The V gene's germline CDR1 is LNHDA and CDR2 SQIVND (reference sequence). V lost 7 bases to trimming and J lost 5 bases, with 14 bases between them. The CDR3 is 13 amino acids. CDR3 amino acids: CASNRDRGETQYF. CDR3 nucleotide sequence: TGTGCCAGTAATCGGGACCGCGGGGAGACCCAGTACTTC.

In its sample, this clonotype was seen a few times. The CDR3 sequence: CATSDVGRTTNTQYF. The CDR3 DNA is TGTGCCACCAGTGATGTGGGACGGACGACAAATACGCAGTATTTT. The V call is TRBV24-1, the J call TRBJ2-3, with D perhaps TRBD1 or TRBD2 (5 bases each). This CDR3 contains 15 residues. Between the trimmed V and J ends, which lost 3 bases and 7 bases, there was a span of 16 bases. CDR1 is KGHDR, CDR2 SFDVKD, per germline.

The chain carries TRBV29-1 and TRBJ2-3, with a tentative D call TRBD1 (6 bases). With 5 bases removed from V and 3 bases from J, the gap between germline ends came to 18 bases. This CDR3 comprises 15 residues. Germline V gene lookup returns CDR1 SQVTM and CDR2 ANQGSEA. The CDR3 DNA sequence: TGCAGCGTTACGTCCACCGGGACACGAACAGATACGCAGTATTTT. This gives the protein CSVTSTGTRTDTQYF.

The chain links TRBV6-5 to TRBJ1-4; a possible D gene is TRBD1 (6 bases). V lost 1 base to trimming and J lost 8 bases, with 11 bases between them. In germline, CDR1 is MNHEY, CDR2 SVGAGI. The CDR3 has 14 residues. The CDR3, as DNA: TGTGCCAGCAGTTACTTAGGGAGGGGGGAAAAACTGTTTTTT. It is translated as CASSYLGRGEKLFF.

Regarding this clonotype: At one boundary the junction diverges from the germline segment, which might be a read error. The chain joins TRBV7-9 to TRBJ1-6; weak D call: TRBD1 (6 bases). From germline, CDR1 is SEHNR and CDR2 FQNEAQ (reference sequence). The CDR3 is made up of 13 amino acids. CDR3 sequence (DNA): TGTGTCAGCAGCCAAGAGGGGGAATCACCCCTCCACTTT. This sequence encodes CVSSQEGESPLHF.

This chain joins TRBV7-6 and TRBJ1-3, with D tentatively TRBD1 (5 bases). Trimming took off 5 bases at V and 0 bases at J, with 11 bases between the two ends. CDR1 SGHVS and CDR2 FNYEAQ come from the germline V gene. The CDR3 runs to 15 residues. CDR3 loop: CASSEDTNSGNTIYF. In DNA form, the CDR3 reads TGTGCCAGCAGCGAGGACACCAACTCTGGAAACACCATATATTTT.

Only a few counts were recorded for this clonotype. The chain carries TRBV30 and TRBJ1-1; D possibly corresponds to TRBD1 (5 bases). The CDR3 loop spans 13 amino acids. Germline assignment: CDR1 GTSNPN and CDR2 SVGIG (reference sequence). Trimming pared 4 bases from V and 1 base from J, leaving 10 bases between. The CDR3 nucleotides read TGTGCCTGGACCGGGACGGCGAACACTGAAGCTTTCTTT. Its protein is CAWTGTANTEAFF.

The V gene is TRBV28, the J gene TRBJ2-3; 7 bases match TRBD1. The CDR3 totals 19 residues. The germline V gene has CDR1 MDHEN and CDR2 SYDVKM. V lost 6 bases, J lost 3 bases, and 21 bases stayed unmatched. Here the CDR3 DNA reads TGTGCCAGCAGCAGCCGGACAGGACACCTTCTGTTTGATACAGATACGCAGTATTTT. Translated: CASSSRTGHLLFDTDTQYF.

This clonotype was detected many times. V and J are TRBV12-3 or TRBV12-4 and TRBJ2-7, with 8 bases that match TRBD1. The CDR3 extends over 14 amino acids. With V trimmed by 5 bases and J by 4 bases, 7 bases remained unmatched. CDR3 loop: CASSKTGVGYEQYF. The CDR3 coding sequence is TGTGCCAGCAGTAAGACAGGGGTGGGTTACGAGCAGTACTTC.

This clonotype has at least ten counts. This chain joins TRBV19 and TRBJ2-1; 14 nucleotides match TRBD2. CDR3 length: 16 residues. The ends lost 3 bases at V and 9 bases at J; junction bases unmatched: 7. The germline V gene has CDR1 LNHDA and CDR2 SQIVND (reference sequence). CDR3 nucleotide sequence: TGTGCCAGTAGTATCCGACTAGCGGGAGGGCCCGCTGAGCAGTTCTTC. Amino acid sequence: CASSIRLAGGPAEQFF.

This clonotype was recorded at least ten times. This chain joins TRBV6-5 and TRBJ2-3; 14 bases are a match to TRBD2. The CDR3 loop spans 17 amino acids. V shed 0 bases and J 8 bases; nucleotides not matched to a gene: 7. In germline, CDR1 is MNHEY, CDR2 SVGAGI. CDR3 DNA sequence: TGTGCCAGCAGTTACTCCCCGGGACTAGCGGGGGAAGTTACGCAGTATTTT. This encodes CASSYSPGLAGEVTQYF.

The chain couples TRBV19 to TRBJ2-1, with D perhaps TRBD2 (6 bases). CDR3 length equals 14 residues. Germline-derived CDR1 and CDR2 are LNHDA and SQIVND (reference sequence). V lost 3 bases and J 7 bases, leaving 13 bases between the germline ends. In DNA, the CDR3 is TGTGCCAGTAGTATTGGGCTAGCGAGTAATGAGCAGTTCTTC. It specifies CASSIGLASNEQFF.

The rearrangement uses TRBV7-6 and TRBJ2-1; TRBD2 agrees at 8 bases. J gave up 8 bases and V 1 base, and 4 bases lay outside the gene matches. This CDR3 contains 14 residues. The V gene's germline CDR1 is SGHVS and CDR2 FNYEAQ. CDR3 nucleotides: TGTGCCAGCAGCTTAGTCGGGGGGGCCGATGAGCAGTTCTTC. Translating it yields CASSLVGGADEQFF. Using reference TRBV7-6 and TRBJ2-1 for the parts outside the CDR3, the full variable domain is GAGVSQSPRYKVTKRGQDVALRCDPISGHVSLYWYRQALGQGPEFLTYFNYEAQQDKSGLPNDRFSAERPEGSISTLTIQRTEQRDSAMYRCASSLVGGADEQFFGPGTRLTVL.

There are many counts of this clonotype. The chain employs TRBV27 and TRBJ1-5, with D hard to call. This CDR3 comprises 13 residues. Germline CDR1 and CDR2: MNHEY and SMNVEV (reference sequence). V gave up 5 bases and J gave up 7 bases, with 12 bases separating them. The CDR3 coding sequence is TGTGCCAGCAGTCCCAATACGGGGCAGCCCCAGCATTTT. This codes for CASSPNTGQPQHF.

The rearrangement joins TRBV18 to TRBJ2-2, with D maybe TRBD1 (6 bases). The CDR3 loop spans 13 amino acids. CDR1 is KGHSH and CDR2 is LQKENI in the germline V gene. V dropped 3 bases and J dropped 5 bases, with 7 bases sitting between them. The CDR3 nucleotides read TGTGCCAGCTCACCGGGACAAACCGGGGAGCTGTTTTTT. Translation gives CASSPGQTGELFF.

This clonotype was detected only a few times. The chain couples TRBV5-1 to TRBJ1-5, with a tentative D call TRBD1 (5 bases). CDR3 length: 17 amino acids. Deletions cut 3 bases from V and 2 bases from J, with 18 bases between. Germline lookup yields CDR1 SGHRS and CDR2 YFSETQ. The CDR3 is CASSSRPQGSGNQPQHF. DNA of the CDR3: TGCGCCAGCAGCTCGAGACCGCAGGGTAGCGGCAATCAGCCCCAGCATTTT.

On this clonotype itself: The germline gene is not matched at one end of the junction; a read error may be the cause. The rearrangement links TRBV7-2 to TRBJ2-2, with D possibly being TRBD2 (6 bases). Germline lookup yields CDR1 SGHTA and CDR2 FQGNSA. The CDR3 runs to 15 residues. The CDR3 bases are TGTGACAGCAGCTTGGGACTGGTGAACACCGGGGAGCTGTTTTTT. This translates into CDSSLGLVNTGELFF.

There are a few counts of this clonotype. The chain joins TRBV6-5 to TRBJ2-1; 10 positions match TRBD1. The germline V gene has CDR1 MNHEY and CDR2 SVGAGI. The CDR3 totals 15 residues. J lost 7 bases, V lost 5 bases, and 8 bases had no gene match. The CDR3 sequence: CASSEPGQGKNEQFF. For the CDR3, the DNA is TGTGCCAGCAGTGAACCGGGACAGGGGAAGAATGAGCAGTTCTTC.

This clonotype was counted only a few times. The chain recombines TRBV20-1 with TRBJ2-1; a weak D match, TRBD2 (5 bases). Germline loops: CDR1 DFQATT, CDR2 SNEGSKA (reference sequence). The CDR3 is 11 amino acids. Between the trimmed V and J ends, which lost 5 bases and 10 bases, there was a span of 12 bases. The CDR3 spells CSAPNGLEQFF. DNA of the CDR3: TGCAGTGCTCCGAACGGACTCGAGCAGTTCTTC.